These T cell receptor beta chains were read from a single sample in a study of spatial heterogeneity in lung cancer. TCRdb re-called the 5' RACE reads through MiXCR, storing one row per CDR3 protein. The table lists just under 45,000 distinct CDR3 sequences, 22% of them singletons. Material: PBMCs, obtained at follow-up. Source of these receptors: a female donor with early-stage non-small cell lung cancer. Each CDR3 is given with its conserved first and last residue. The D gene is left open where the match is weak. A clone size is listed for some rows: how often the clone was seen (once, few, many), or a class if it is expanded.

d_call | clone_size | j_call | v_call | cdr3_aa | cdr3_nt
. | many | TRBJ2-5 | TRBV5-5 | CASSEVTGKETQYF | TGTGCCAGCTCCGAAGTTACCGGGAAAGAGACCCAGTACTTC
. | many | TRBJ2-3 | TRBV10-3 | CAIVRGPSTDTQYF | TGTGCCATCGTACGGGGGCCCAGCACAGATACGCAGTATTTT
. | many | TRBJ1-1 | TRBV12-3/TRBV12-4 | CASRTRTEAFF | TGTGCCAGTCGGACCCGCACTGAAGCTTTCTTT
TRBD1 | few | TRBJ1-1 | TRBV5-5 | CASSPYTGGGYTEAFF | TGTGCCAGCAGCCCCTACACAGGGGGCGGGTACACTGAAGCTTTCTTT
TRBD1 | few | TRBJ1-2 | TRBV27 | CASSLRGDRGLHYGYTF | TGTGCCAGCAGTTTACGAGGGGACAGGGGCCTACACTATGGCTACACCTTC
TRBD2 | . | TRBJ2-1 | TRBV11-1 | CASSRTSGLSNEQFF | TGTGCCAGCAGCCGGACTAGCGGGCTGTCCAATGAGCAGTTCTTC
TRBD2 | few | TRBJ2-7 | TRBV5-4 | CASSRTSYEQYF | TGTGCCAGCAGCCGGACTAGTTACGAGCAGTACTTC
. | . | TRBJ2-3 | TRBV5-4 | CASSLDIDTQYF | TGTGCCAGCAGCTTGGATATAGATACGCAGTATTTT
. | . | TRBJ1-2 | TRBV11-2 | CASSFSGEGIGYTF | TGTGCCAGCAGCTTCTCCGGGGAGGGTATAGGCTACACCTTC
TRBD2 | many | TRBJ2-1 | TRBV7-3 | CASSSRLAGYNEQFF | TGTGCCAGCAGCTCACGACTAGCGGGGTACAATGAGCAGTTCTTC
. | many | TRBJ2-1 | TRBV7-2 | CASTHPRDTYNEQFF | TGTGCCAGCACCCATCCCAGGGACACATACAATGAGCAGTTCTTC
. | . | TRBJ2-1 | TRBV7-2 | CASRKGRVDEQFF | TGTGCCAGCAGGAAGGGTAGGGTCGATGAGCAGTTCTTC
. | few | TRBJ1-2 | TRBV29-1 | CSVDSQGQGYTF | TGCAGCGTTGACAGTCAGGGGCAGGGCTACACCTTC
. | many | TRBJ1-2 | TRBV7-9 | CASSLDPDSRGYTF | TGTGCCAGCAGCTTAGATCCCGACTCCCGAGGCTACACCTTC
TRBD1 | . | TRBJ1-2 | TRBV29-1 | CSARVTGANYGYTF | TGCAGCGCCCGGGTCACAGGGGCTAACTATGGCTACACCTTC
TRBD1 | many | TRBJ1-5 | TRBV6-5 | CASSWTGGSQPQHF | TGTGCCAGCAGTTGGACAGGGGGGAGTCAGCCCCAGCATTTT
. | . | TRBJ1-1 | TRBV6-2/TRBV6-3 | CASRMSGSRGNTEAFF | TGTGCCAGCAGAATGTCAGGAAGTCGGGGAAACACTGAAGCTTTCTTT
. | . | TRBJ1-1 | TRBV6-1 | CASSEGRGRGNTEAFF | TGTGCCAGCAGTGAAGGTAGGGGAAGAGGGAACACTGAAGCTTTCTTT
. | . | TRBJ2-5 | TRBV7-2 | CASVPRHYQETQYF | TGTGCCAGCGTACCGAGACACTACCAAGAGACCCAGTACTTC
. | . | TRBJ2-7 | TRBV9 | CASSPRGLSYEQYF | TGTGCCAGCAGCCCCCGGGGACTCTCCTACGAGCAGTACTTC
TRBD1 | . | TRBJ1-6 | TRBV12-3/TRBV12-4 | CASSSTGTGISPLHF | TGTGCCAGCAGCTCTACCGGGACAGGCATTTCACCCCTCCACTTT
. | . | TRBJ1-3 | TRBV10-3 | CAISETLSRPDF | TGTGCCATCAGTGAGACCCTTTCCCGTCCCGATTTT
TRBD2 | many | TRBJ2-7 | TRBV20-1 | CSHIRLAEIYEQYF | TGCAGCCACATACGACTAGCGGAGATCTACGAGCAGTACTTC
. | . | TRBJ1-1 | TRBV5-4 | CASRGWTLNTEAFF | TGTGCCAGCAGGGGCTGGACACTGAACACTGAAGCTTTCTTT
. | many | TRBJ1-3 | TRBV6-1 | CASSVWQDSGNTIYF | TGTGCCAGCAGTGTGTGGCAGGACTCTGGAAACACCATATATTTT
. | few | TRBJ2-7 | TRBV15 | CATSRAYDTSEQYF | TGTGCCACCAGCAGAGCCTATGACACCTCCGAGCAGTACTTC
. | . | TRBJ2-2 | TRBV2 | CASRSGFVGTGELFF | TGTGCCAGCCGATCGGGATTTGTTGGCACCGGGGAGCTGTTTTTT
TRBD1 | once | TRBJ2-7 | TRBV5-6 | CASRDAGGFGEQYF | TGTGCCAGCAGAGACGCAGGGGGCTTTGGCGAGCAGTACTTC
. | . | TRBJ1-5 | TRBV12-3/TRBV12-4 | CASSRDVGDQPQHF | TGTGCCAGCAGCCGGGACGTCGGGGATCAGCCCCAGCATTTT
TRBD2 | . | TRBJ2-1 | TRBV7-3 | CASSLRSSGYNEQFF | TGTGCCAGCAGCTTAAGGTCTAGCGGATACAATGAGCAGTTCTTC
TRBD1 | few | TRBJ2-7 | TRBV19 | CASSMAQSGGEQYF | TGTGCCAGTAGTATGGCGCAATCAGGGGGCGAGCAGTACTTC
TRBD1 | . | TRBJ2-1 | TRBV10-3 | CAISRQGTYNEQFF | TGTGCCATCAGCCGACAGGGGACCTACAATGAGCAGTTCTTC
. | . | TRBJ2-1 | TRBV28 | CASSLTAQEQFF | TGTGCCAGCAGCCTGACGGCCCAGGAGCAGTTCTTC
TRBD1 | many | TRBJ1-2 | TRBV12-3/TRBV12-4 | CASSLGGTANYGYTF | TGTGCCAGCAGTTTGGGCGGGACAGCTAACTATGGCTACACCTTC
. | many | TRBJ2-1 | TRBV3-1 | CASIYNNEQFF | TGTGCCAGCATCTACAACAATGAGCAGTTCTTC
TRBD1 | . | TRBJ2-5 | TRBV11-2 | CASSTYRGRETQYF | TGTGCCAGCAGTACATACAGGGGGCGGGAGACCCAGTACTTC
TRBD1 | many | TRBJ1-3 | TRBV18 | CASSPPGTGQNTIYF | TGTGCCAGCTCACCACCCGGGACAGGGCAAAACACCATATATTTT
. | . | TRBJ2-5 | TRBV6-1 | CASAARETQYF | TGTGCCAGCGCTGCCAGGGAGACCCAGTACTTC
. | . | TRBJ1-1 | TRBV7-2 | CASSLAVTGFEAFF | TGTGCCAGCAGCTTAGCGGTGACAGGATTTGAAGCTTTCTTT
. | . | TRBJ1-5 | TRBV20-1 | CSARGGGPNQPQHF | TGCAGTGCTAGAGGTGGAGGGCCAAATCAGCCCCAGCATTTT
. | few | TRBJ2-2 | TRBV27 | CASSFLINTGELFF | TGTGCCAGCAGTTTCCTAATAAACACCGGGGAGCTGTTTTTT
. | few | TRBJ2-5 | TRBV7-9 | CASSLIQGQETQYF | TGTGCCAGCAGCTTAATTCAGGGACAAGAGACCCAGTACTTC
TRBD1 | many | TRBJ1-1 | TRBV10-3 | CAITADRENTEAFF | TGTGCCATCACCGCAGACAGGGAGAACACTGAAGCTTTCTTT
TRBD2 | . | TRBJ2-1 | TRBV9 | CASSVATGYAGGYNEQFF | TGTGCCAGCAGCGTAGCTACAGGGTATGCGGGAGGCTACAATGAGCAGTTCTTC
. | few | TRBJ2-2 | TRBV6-5 | CATNGNEGNTGELFF | TGTGCCACCAATGGAAATGAGGGGAACACCGGGGAGCTGTTTTTT
. | . | TRBJ2-5 | TRBV5-1 | CASSLDETQYF | TGCGCCAGCAGCTTGGATGAGACCCAGTACTTC
. | . | TRBJ2-3 | TRBV19 | CASSMAAREDTQYF | TGTGCCAGTAGTATGGCCGCCAGGGAAGATACGCAGTATTTT
. | many | TRBJ2-5 | TRBV7-9 | CASSYPIRAGWEETQYF | TGTGCCAGCAGCTACCCGATACGAGCAGGCTGGGAGGAGACCCAGTACTTC
TRBD1 | few | TRBJ2-5 | TRBV11-2 | CASSSRNRGLSRLAIVGTQYF | TGTGCCAGCAGCTCGCGGAACAGGGGGCTCTCCAGGCTAGCGATCGTAGGGACCCAGTACTTC
. | once | TRBJ2-7 | TRBV28 | CASSPAYEQYF | TGTGCCAGCAGTCCGGCCTACGAGCAGTACTTC
TRBD1 | . | TRBJ1-2 | TRBV6-1 | CASSESSTGANPYGYTF | TGTGCCAGCAGTGAATCTAGCACAGGGGCTAATCCCTATGGCTACACCTTC